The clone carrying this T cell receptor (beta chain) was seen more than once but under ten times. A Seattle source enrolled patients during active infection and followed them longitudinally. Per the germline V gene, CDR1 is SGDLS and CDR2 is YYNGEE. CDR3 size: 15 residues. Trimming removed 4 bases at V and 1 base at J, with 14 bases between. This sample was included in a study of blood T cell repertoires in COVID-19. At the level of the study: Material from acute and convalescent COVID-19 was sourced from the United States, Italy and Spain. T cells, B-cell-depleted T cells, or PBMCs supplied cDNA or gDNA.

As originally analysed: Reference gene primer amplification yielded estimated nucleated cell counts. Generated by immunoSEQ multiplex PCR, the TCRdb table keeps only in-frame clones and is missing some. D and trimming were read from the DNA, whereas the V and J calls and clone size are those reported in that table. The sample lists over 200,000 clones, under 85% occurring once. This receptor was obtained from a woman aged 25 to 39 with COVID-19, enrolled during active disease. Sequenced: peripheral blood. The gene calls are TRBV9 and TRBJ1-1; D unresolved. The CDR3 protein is CASSNIKGGNTEAFF. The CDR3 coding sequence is TGTGCCAGCAGCAATATTAAGGGAGGGAACACTGAAGCTTTCTTT.